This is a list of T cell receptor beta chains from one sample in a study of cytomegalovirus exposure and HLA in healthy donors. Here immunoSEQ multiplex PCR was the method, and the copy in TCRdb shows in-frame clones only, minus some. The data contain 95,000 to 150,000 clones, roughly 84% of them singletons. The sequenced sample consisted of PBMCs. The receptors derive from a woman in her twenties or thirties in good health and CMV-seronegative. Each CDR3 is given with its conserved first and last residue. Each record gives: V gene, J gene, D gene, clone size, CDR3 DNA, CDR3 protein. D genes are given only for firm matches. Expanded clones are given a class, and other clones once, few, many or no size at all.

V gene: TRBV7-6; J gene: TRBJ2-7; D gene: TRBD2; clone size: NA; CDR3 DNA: TGTGCCAGCAGCTCGGGGGAGGGTAGGTCCTACGAGCAGTACTTC; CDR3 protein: CASSSGEGRSYEQYF
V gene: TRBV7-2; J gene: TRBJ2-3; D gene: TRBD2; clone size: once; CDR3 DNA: TGTGCCAGCAGCTGGACTAGCGGGGCTCCTAGCACAGATACGCAGTATTTT; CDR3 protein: CASSWTSGAPSTDTQYF
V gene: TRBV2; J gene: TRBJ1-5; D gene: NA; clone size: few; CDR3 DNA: TGTGCCAGCAGTACGGGGATGTGGCAGCCCCAGCATTTT; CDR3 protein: CASSTGMWQPQHF
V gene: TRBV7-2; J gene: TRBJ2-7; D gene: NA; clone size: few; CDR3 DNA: TGTGCCAGCAGCTTTCGCCCCAGGACCAGAGGGTCCTACGAGCAGTACTTC; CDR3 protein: CASSFRPRTRGSYEQYF
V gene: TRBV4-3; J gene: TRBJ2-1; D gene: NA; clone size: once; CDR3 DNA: TGCGCCAGCATATCGGCGGGCAATGAGCAGTTCTTC; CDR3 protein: CASISAGNEQFF
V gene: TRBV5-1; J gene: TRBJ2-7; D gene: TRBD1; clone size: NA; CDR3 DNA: TGCGCCAGCAGCTTGGATGGGACAGGGTCCTACGAGCAGTACTTC; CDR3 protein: CASSLDGTGSYEQYF
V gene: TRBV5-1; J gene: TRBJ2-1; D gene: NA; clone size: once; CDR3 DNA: TGCGCCAGCAGCTTGAAATTAAGCGCCGGTGAGCAGTTCTTC; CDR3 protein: CASSLKLSAGEQFF
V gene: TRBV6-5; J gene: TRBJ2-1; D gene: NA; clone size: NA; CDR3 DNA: TGTGCCAGCAGCGTAGCCGGTGGAGGAGGCAATGAGCAGTTCTTC; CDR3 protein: CASSVAGGGGNEQFF
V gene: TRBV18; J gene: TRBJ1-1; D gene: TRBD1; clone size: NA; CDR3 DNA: TGTGCCAGCTCACTCGACAGGGGGGACACTGAAGCTTTCTTT; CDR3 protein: CASSLDRGDTEAFF
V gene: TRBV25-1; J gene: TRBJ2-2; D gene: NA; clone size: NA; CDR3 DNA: TGTGCCAGCAGTGATGGCTGGGCAGGGGACACCGGGGAGCTGTTTTTT; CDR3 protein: CASSDGWAGDTGELFF
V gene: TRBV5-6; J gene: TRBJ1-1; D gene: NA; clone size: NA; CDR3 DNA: TGTGCCAGCAGCCCGACGGGGGCTGAAGCTTTCTTT; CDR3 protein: CASSPTGAEAFF
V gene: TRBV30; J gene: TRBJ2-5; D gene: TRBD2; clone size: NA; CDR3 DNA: TGTGCCTGGAGTGTTCTTACTAGCGGGGGGGCCGGATCCGAAGAGACCCAGTACTTC; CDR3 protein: CAWSVLTSGGAGSEETQYF
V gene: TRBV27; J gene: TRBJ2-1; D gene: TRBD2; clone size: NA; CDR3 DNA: TGTGCCAGCAGTTTATCAGGGCGGGGGGCCGGGAATGAGCAGTTCTTC; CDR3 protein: CASSLSGRGAGNEQFF
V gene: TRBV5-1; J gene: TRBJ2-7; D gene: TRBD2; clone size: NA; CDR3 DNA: TGCGCCAGCAGCTCAGGACTAGCGGGGGCCACCTTCTACGAGCAGTACTTC; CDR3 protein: CASSSGLAGATFYEQYF
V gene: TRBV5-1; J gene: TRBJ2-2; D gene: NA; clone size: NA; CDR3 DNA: TGCGCCAGCAGCTTGGGGCCTCTCTCGGGCACCGGGGAGCTGTTTTTT; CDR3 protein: CASSLGPLSGTGELFF
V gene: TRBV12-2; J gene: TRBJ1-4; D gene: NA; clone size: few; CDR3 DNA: TGTGCAAGTCGCTTGGGTCCGGGAGAGGGAGTTTTT; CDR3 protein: CASRLGPGEGVF
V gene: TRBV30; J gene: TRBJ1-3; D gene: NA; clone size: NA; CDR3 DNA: TGTGCCTCCCACAATGATCTCTCTGGAAACACCATATATTTT; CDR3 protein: CASHNDLSGNTIYF
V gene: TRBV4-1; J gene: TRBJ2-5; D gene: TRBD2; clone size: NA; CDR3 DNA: TGCGCCAGCAGCCAAGATCGGAGCGGGGGACATATCAAAGATGAGACCCAGTACTTC; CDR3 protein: CASSQDRSGGHIKDETQYF
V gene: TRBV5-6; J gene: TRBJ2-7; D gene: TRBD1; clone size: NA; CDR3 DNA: TGTGCCAGCAGTCCGGGACAGCTTAAACTTTTCAGCTACGAGCAGTACTTC; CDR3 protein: CASSPGQLKLFSYEQYF
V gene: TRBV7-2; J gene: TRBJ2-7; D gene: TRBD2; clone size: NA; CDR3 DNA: TGTGCCAGCAGCTTAAGGCCTAGCGGGGGGGCAGGGTACGAGCAGTACTTC; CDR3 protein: CASSLRPSGGAGYEQYF
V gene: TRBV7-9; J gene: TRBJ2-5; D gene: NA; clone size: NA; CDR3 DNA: TGTGCCAGCAGCTTAGACTACTCTCCCGAGACCCAGTACTTC; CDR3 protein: CASSLDYSPETQYF
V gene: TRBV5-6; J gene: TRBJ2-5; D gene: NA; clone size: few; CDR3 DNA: TGTGCCAGCAGTCTCGTACTCGGACGGACACAAGAGACCCAGTACTTC; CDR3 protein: CASSLVLGRTQETQYF
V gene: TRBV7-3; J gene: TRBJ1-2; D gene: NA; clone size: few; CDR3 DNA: TGTGCCAGCAGCTCCAATACGGACAGCCATGGCTACACCTTC; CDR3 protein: CASSSNTDSHGYTF
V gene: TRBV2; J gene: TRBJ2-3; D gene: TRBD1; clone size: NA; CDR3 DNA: TGTGCCAGCAGTGAGCCGGGACAGTACACAGATACGCAGTATTTT; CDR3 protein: CASSEPGQYTDTQYF
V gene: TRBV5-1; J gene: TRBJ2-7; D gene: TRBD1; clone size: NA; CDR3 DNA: TGCGCCAGCAGCTCGCAGGGGGCCCCGTACGAGCAGTACTTC; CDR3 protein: CASSSQGAPYEQYF
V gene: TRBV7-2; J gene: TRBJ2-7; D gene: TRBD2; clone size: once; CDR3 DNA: TGTGCCAGCAGTCTTCAAGGACAAGCGGGGGGGCCGTGGTACGAGCAGTACTTC; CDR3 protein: CASSLQGQAGGPWYEQYF
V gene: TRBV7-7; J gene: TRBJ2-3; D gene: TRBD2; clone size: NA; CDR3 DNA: TGTGCTAGCAGCTTGACTAGCGGGGGGCCAGATACGCAGTATTTT; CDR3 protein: CASSLTSGGPDTQYF
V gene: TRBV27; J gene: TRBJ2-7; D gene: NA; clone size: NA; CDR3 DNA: TGTGCCAGCAGTTTAATCCAGGGCTCGTCAGACGAGCAGTACTTC; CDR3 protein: CASSLIQGSSDEQYF
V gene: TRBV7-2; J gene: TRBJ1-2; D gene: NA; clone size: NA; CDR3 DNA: TGTGCCAGCACCTTGACTGAGACCTATGGCTACACCTTC; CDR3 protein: CASTLTETYGYTF
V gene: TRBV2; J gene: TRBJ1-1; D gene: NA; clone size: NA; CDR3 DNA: TGTGCCAGCAGTGAAGCCCGTGGGGGGGGCGCTTTCTTT; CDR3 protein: CASSEARGGGAFF
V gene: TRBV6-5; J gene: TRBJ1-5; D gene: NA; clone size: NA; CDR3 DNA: TGTGCCAGCACCCCCGGAGGGTGGCCTAATCAGCCCCAGCATTTT; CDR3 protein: CASTPGGWPNQPQHF
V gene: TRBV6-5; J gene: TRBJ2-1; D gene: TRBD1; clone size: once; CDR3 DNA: TGTGCCAGCAGCACCGGGACAGGCTCCTACAATGAGCAGTTCTTC; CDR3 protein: CASSTGTGSYNEQFF
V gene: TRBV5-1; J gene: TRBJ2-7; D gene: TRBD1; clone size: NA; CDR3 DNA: TGCGCCAGCAGCGTGGGACAGGGGGAAGTCGAGCAGTACTTC; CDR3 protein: CASSVGQGEVEQYF
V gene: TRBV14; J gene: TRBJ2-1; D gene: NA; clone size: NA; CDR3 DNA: TGTGCCAGCAGCCAAGTGGGGCTCAATGAGCAGTTCTTC; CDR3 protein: CASSQVGLNEQFF
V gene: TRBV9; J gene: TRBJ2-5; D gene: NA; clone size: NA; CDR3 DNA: TGTGCCAGCGCCGAGACCGAGGTGGAGACCCAGTACTTC; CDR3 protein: CASAETEVETQYF
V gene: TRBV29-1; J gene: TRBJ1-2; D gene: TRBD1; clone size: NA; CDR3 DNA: TGCAGCGTTGCAGGGGGTAACTATGGCTACACCTTC; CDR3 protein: CSVAGGNYGYTF
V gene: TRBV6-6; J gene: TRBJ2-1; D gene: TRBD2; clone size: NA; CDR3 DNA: TGTGCCAGCAGCGTTAGCGGGGGGGCCAGGGATGAGCAGTTCTTC; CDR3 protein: CASSVSGGARDEQFF
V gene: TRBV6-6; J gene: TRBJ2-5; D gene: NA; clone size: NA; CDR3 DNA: TGTGCCAGCACCGCGGTCGGAGAGACCCAGTACTTC; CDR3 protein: CASTAVGETQYF
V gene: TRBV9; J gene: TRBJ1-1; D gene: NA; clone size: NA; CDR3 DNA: TGTGCCAGCAGCGTAGCAAGGGGGACTGAAGCTTTCTTT; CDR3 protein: CASSVARGTEAFF
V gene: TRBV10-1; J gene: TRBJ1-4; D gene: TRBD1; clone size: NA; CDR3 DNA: TGCGCCAGCAGAGTTGACAGGGGGAACACAACTAATGAAAAACTGTTTTTT; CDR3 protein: CASRVDRGNTTNEKLFF
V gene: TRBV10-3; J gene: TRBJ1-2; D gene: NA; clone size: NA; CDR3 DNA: TGTGCCATCAGTGAGCCTGGGGGGGCCTATGGCTACACCTTC; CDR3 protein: CAISEPGGAYGYTF
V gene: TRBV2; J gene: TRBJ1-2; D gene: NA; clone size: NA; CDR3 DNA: TGTGCCAGCAGTGAAGACAGGTTCTATGGCTACACCTTC; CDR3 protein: CASSEDRFYGYTF
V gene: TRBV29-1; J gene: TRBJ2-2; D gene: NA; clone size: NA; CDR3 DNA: TGCAGCGTTGAAGGCCCCGGGGACACCGGGGAGCTGTTTTTT; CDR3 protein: CSVEGPGDTGELFF
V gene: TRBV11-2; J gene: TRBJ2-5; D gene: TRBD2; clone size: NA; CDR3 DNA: TGTGCCAGCAGCCTAGGACTAGCGGGGGGGGCAGAGACCCAGTACTTC; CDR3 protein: CASSLGLAGGAETQYF
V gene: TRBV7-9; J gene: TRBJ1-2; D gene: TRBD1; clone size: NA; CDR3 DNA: TGTGCCAGCAGCCCTATTAAGGGGTCGACAGGGTACGACTATGGCTACACCTTC; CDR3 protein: CASSPIKGSTGYDYGYTF
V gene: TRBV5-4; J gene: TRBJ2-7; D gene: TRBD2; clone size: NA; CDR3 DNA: TGTGCCAGCAGCGTGGGACTAGCGGGGGTCTACGAGCAGTACTTC; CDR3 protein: CASSVGLAGVYEQYF
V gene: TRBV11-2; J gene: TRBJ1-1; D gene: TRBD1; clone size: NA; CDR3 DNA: TGTGCCAGCAGCCTAATGACAGGGAGAAGAGCTTTCTTT; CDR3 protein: CASSLMTGRRAFF
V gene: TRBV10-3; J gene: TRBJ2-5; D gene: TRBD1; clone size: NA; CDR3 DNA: TGTGCCACCTACCCGGGACAGGGTCAAGAGACCCAGTACTTC; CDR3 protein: CATYPGQGQETQYF
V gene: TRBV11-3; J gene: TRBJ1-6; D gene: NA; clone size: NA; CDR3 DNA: TGTGCCAGCAGCTTAGATCCGGGGTACAATTCACCCCTCCACTTT; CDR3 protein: CASSLDPGYNSPLHF
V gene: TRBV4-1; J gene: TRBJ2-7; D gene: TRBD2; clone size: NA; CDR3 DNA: TGCGCCAGCAGCCAACCGGGACTAGCGGCATACGAGCAGTACTTC; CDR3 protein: CASSQPGLAAYEQYF
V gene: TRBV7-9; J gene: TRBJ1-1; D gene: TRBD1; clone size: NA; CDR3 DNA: TGTGCCAGCAGCCATTCTACAGGGGCCGCCACTGAAGCTTTCTTT; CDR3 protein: CASSHSTGAATEAFF
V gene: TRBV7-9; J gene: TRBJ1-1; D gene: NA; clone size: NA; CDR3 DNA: TGTGCCAGCAGCTTGTGGACCGGAGGGGTCACTGAAGCTTTCTTT; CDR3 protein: CASSLWTGGVTEAFF
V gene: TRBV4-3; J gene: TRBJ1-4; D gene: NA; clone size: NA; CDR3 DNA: TGCGCCAGCAGCCAAGATCAGGCAACTAATGAAAAACTGTTTTTT; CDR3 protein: CASSQDQATNEKLFF
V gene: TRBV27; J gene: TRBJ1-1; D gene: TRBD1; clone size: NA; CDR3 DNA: TGTGCCAGCAGTTTCCGCCGGGACAGGGGAAAGAAGAGGGGTGGGGACACTGAAGCTTTCTTT; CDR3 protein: CASSFRRDRGKKRGGDTEAFF